The 14 T cell receptor beta chains in this list originate from one sample, sequenced in a study of T cell repertoires in cytomegalovirus infection. These TCRs are of unknown antigen specificity. TCRdb called the reads again in MiXCR, with one record for every CDR3 protein. Of about half a million distinct CDR3 sequences listed, roughly 34% are singletons. This sample comprised cultured PBMCs, obtained from culture after CMV antigen stimulation. These receptors came from a human donor in good health (CMV status not recorded). Some clones in this sample may be carry-over from other donors' samples.

In the case of this clonotype: A much larger clone differs by one base, so this may be a read error. The V and J genes are TRBV7-2 and TRBJ2-5, with a weak D call TRBD1 (7 bases). Germline assignment: CDR1 SGHTA and CDR2 FQGNSA. There are 15 residues in the CDR3. Trimming pared 1 base from V and 2 bases from J, leaving 11 bases between. The CDR3 DNA is TGTGCCAGCAGCTTAGACGGGGGACAGCAAGAGACCCAGTACTTC. Its translation is CASSLDGGQQETQYF.

This clonotype appeared a few times. The chain couples TRBV11-2 to TRBJ2-1; D may correspond to TRBD1 or TRBD2 (5 bases each). The V end was cut by 5 bases, the J end by 5 bases, with 13 bases between. Germline V gene lookup returns CDR1 SGHAT and CDR2 FQNNGV. This CDR3 region has 14 residues. CDR3 bases: TGTGCCAGCAGCGGGGTTGGGGGTAACAATGAGCAGTTCTTC. The encoded protein is CASSGVGGNNEQFF.

V and J are TRBV5-1 and TRBJ2-1, with 7 bases matching TRBD2. The CDR3 has 14 amino acids. The V gene's germline CDR1 is SGHRS and CDR2 YFSETQ. V dropped 4 bases and J dropped 5; count of bases not matched to a gene: 6. The CDR3 spells CASSPSGVHNEQFF. The CDR3 nucleotides read TGCGCCAGCAGCCCCAGCGGGGTCCACAATGAGCAGTTCTTC. Variable domain in full (rest from reference TRBV5-1 and TRBJ2-1): KAGVTQTPRYLIKTRGQQVTLSCSPISGHRSVSWYQQTPGQGLQFLFEYFSETQRNKGNFPGRFSGRQFSNSRSEMNVSTLELGDSALYLCASSPSGVHNEQFFGPGTRLTVL.

The J gene is TRBJ2-3, the V gene TRBV7-9; D gene uncertain. The CDR3 covers 15 residues. V lost 4 bases, J lost 1 base, and 12 bases lay in between. Germline CDR1 SEHNR, CDR2 FQNEAQ (reference sequence). CDR3 sequence reads: CASSSPPSGTDTQYF. CDR3 bases: TGTGCCAGCAGCTCCCCCCCTTCGGGCACAGATACGCAGTATTTT.

The chain is built from TRBV12-3 or TRBV12-4 and TRBJ2-2, with D unclear. This CDR3 contains 15 residues. The germline V and J ends were trimmed by 5 bases and 6 bases, with 16 bases remaining between them. The CDR3 loop is CASSVQQVFSGELFF. In DNA, the CDR3 is TGTGCCAGCAGTGTTCAGCAGGTGTTTTCCGGGGAGCTGTTTTTT.

The V and J genes are TRBV11-1 and TRBJ1-6; D remains ambiguous. The V end was cut by 4 bases, the J end by 12 bases, with 10 bases between. Germline V gene lookup returns CDR1 SGHAT and CDR2 FQDESV (reference sequence). The CDR3 has 12 residues. DNA for the CDR3: TGTGCCAGCAGCTGGGGAGGTCGACCCCTCCACTTT. Translated: CASSWGGRPLHF.

V usage is TRBV7-2 and J usage is TRBJ2-7; D is unclear. Germline V gene data show CDR1 as SGHTA and CDR2 as FQGNSA. The CDR3 is 14 amino acids. Trimming took off 1 base at V and 5 bases at J, with 12 bases between the two ends. The CDR3 loop is CASSLGWWWDEQYV. The CDR3 DNA follows: TGTGCCAGCAGCTTAGGATGGTGGTGGGACGAGCAGTACGTC.

This clonotype has more than one count but fewer than ten. The chain employs TRBV19 and TRBJ1-1; D call uncertain. Trimming left V 5 bases short and J 1 base short, with 11 bases between. CDR1 and CDR2 from the germline V gene are LNHDA and SQIVND (reference sequence). The CDR3 consists of 14 residues. Here the CDR3 reads CASSFAHTNTEAFF. The CDR3 region has the DNA TGTGCCAGTAGTTTCGCACACACGAACACTGAAGCTTTCTTT.

This clonotype turned up a few times. The rearrangement uses TRBV11-2 and TRBJ2-1, with TRBD2 identical over 10 bases. Losses at the gene ends were 5 bases for V and 8 bases for J; bases not matched to a gene: 15. There are 17 residues in the CDR3. Per the germline V gene, CDR1 is SGHAT and CDR2 is FQNNGV. DNA of the CDR3: TGTGCCAGCAGCCCCCCCGGGGAGAGCGGGAGGGCCTATGAGCAGTTCTTC. This codes for CASSPPGESGRAYEQFF.

The sample holds one count of this clonotype. J is TRBJ2-7 and V is TRBV4-2, with TRBD1 as a possible D gene (5 bases). In germline, CDR1 is LGHNA, CDR2 YNFKEQ. V was clipped by 7 bases and J by 5 bases, with 15 bases between them. CDR3 length equals 13 residues. The CDR3: CASTPQGRNEQYF. CDR3 sequence (DNA): TGTGCCAGCACCCCTCAGGGTCGTAACGAGCAGTACTTC.

The chain has TRBV12-3 or TRBV12-4 and TRBJ1-1; D remains unclear. This CDR3 has 15 amino acids. Trimming left V 3 bases short and J 0 bases short, with 11 bases between. The CDR3 region has the DNA TGTGCCAGCAGTTTTGGTTGGCTGATGAACACTGAAGCTTTCTTT. It is translated as CASSFGWLMNTEAFF.

This clonotype has a handful of counts. This sequence joins TRBV11-2 and TRBJ2-1; D possibly corresponds to TRBD2 (5 bases). The length of the CDR3 is 16 residues. The V and J ends lost 5 bases and 3 bases respectively, with 17 bases between them. CDR1 is SGHAT and CDR2 is FQNNGV in the germline V gene. CDR3 protein: CASSPLRSGRYNEQFF. Here the CDR3 DNA reads TGTGCCAGCAGCCCTCTCCGCAGCGGTCGCTACAATGAGCAGTTCTTC.

This chain uses TRBV6-6 with TRBJ1-1, with D hard to call. Germline V gene lookup returns CDR1 MNHNY and CDR2 SVGAGI (reference sequence). The CDR3 runs 13 residues. The V and J ends lost 8 bases and 11 bases respectively, with 21 bases between them. The CDR3 DNA is TGTGCCAGCGGAGGAGACCGAAATTACGTGGCTTTCTTT. The encoded protein is CASGGDRNYVAFF.

The CDR3 sequence is CASSFRDSELETQYF. Written as DNA, the CDR3 is TGTGCCAGCAGTTTTCGGGACAGCGAGTTGGAGACCCAGTACTTC. The rearrangement uses TRBV5-5 and TRBJ2-5; TRBD1 matches 7 bases. Germline V CDR1 and CDR2: SGHKS, YYEKEE (reference sequence). V was pared by 5 bases and J by 5 bases, with 12 bases of the junction left unmatched. This CDR3 region has 15 residues.